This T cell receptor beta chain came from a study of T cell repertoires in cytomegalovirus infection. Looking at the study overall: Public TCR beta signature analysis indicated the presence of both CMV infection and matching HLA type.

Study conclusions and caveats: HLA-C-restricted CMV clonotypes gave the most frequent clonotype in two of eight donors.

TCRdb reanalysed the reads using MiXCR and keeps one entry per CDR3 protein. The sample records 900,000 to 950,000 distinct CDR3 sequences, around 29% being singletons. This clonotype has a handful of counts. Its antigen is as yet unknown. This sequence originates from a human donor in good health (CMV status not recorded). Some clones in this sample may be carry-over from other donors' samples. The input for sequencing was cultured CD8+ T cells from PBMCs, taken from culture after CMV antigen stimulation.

The CDR3 loop reads CASSQGGAPVNEQFF. As DNA, the CDR3 is TGTGCCAGCAGCCAAGGAGGGGCCCCGGTCAATGAGCAGTTCTTC. This chain connects TRBV3-1 to TRBJ2-1; perhaps D is TRBD1 or TRBD2 (5 bases each). The CDR3 consists of 15 residues. The V gene's germline CDR1 is LGHDT and CDR2 YNNKEL (reference sequence). V gave up 1 base and J gave up 6 bases, with 13 bases separating them.